These T cell receptor beta chains were read from a single sample in a study of blood T cell repertoires in COVID-19. The data were produced by immunoSEQ multiplex PCR, yet TCRdb's version contains in-frame clones alone and is incomplete. The sample has roughly 180,000 clones; about four fifths are singletons. Input material: peripheral blood. These receptors were taken from a woman in her 40s with COVID-19, enrolled during active disease. Each CDR3 is given with its conserved first and last residue. A D gene is named only where the DNA matches it firmly. Part of the rows lack a size; the others show once, few, many or a class for expanded clones.

clone size: NA; J gene: TRBJ1-5; CDR3 length: 13; V gene: TRBV2; D gene: NA; CDR3 protein: CASSVQGNQPQHF; CDR3 DNA: TGTGCCAGCAGTGTCCAGGGGAATCAGCCCCAGCATTTT
clone size: NA; J gene: TRBJ2-1; CDR3 length: 13; V gene: TRBV5-6; D gene: TRBD1; CDR3 protein: CASSPPLGTGLFF; CDR3 DNA: TGTGCCAGCAGCCCACCCTTAGGGACAGGGCTGTTCTTC
clone size: NA; J gene: TRBJ1-5; CDR3 length: 15; V gene: TRBV7-3; D gene: TRBD1; CDR3 protein: CASSPSGTGVQPQHF; CDR3 DNA: TGTGCCAGCAGCCCCTCGGGGACAGGGGTTCAGCCCCAGCATTTT
clone size: NA; J gene: TRBJ2-1; CDR3 length: 15; V gene: TRBV11-2; D gene: TRBD2; CDR3 protein: CASSQGTSAYNEQFF; CDR3 DNA: TGTGCCAGCAGCCAAGGGACTAGCGCGTACAATGAGCAGTTCTTC
clone size: NA; J gene: TRBJ2-3; CDR3 length: 16; V gene: TRBV9; D gene: TRBD2; CDR3 protein: CASSESGGGGTDTQYF; CDR3 DNA: TGTGCCAGCAGCGAGAGTGGCGGGGGGGGAACAGATACGCAGTATTTT
clone size: NA; J gene: TRBJ2-1; CDR3 length: 18; V gene: TRBV30; D gene: TRBD2; CDR3 protein: CAWTGTSGSVGVYNEQFF; CDR3 DNA: TGTGCCTGGACCGGGACTAGCGGGAGCGTTGGGGTATACAATGAGCAGTTCTTC
clone size: NA; J gene: TRBJ1-3; CDR3 length: 16; V gene: TRBV7-8; D gene: NA; CDR3 protein: CASSLASVNSGNTIYF; CDR3 DNA: TGTGCCAGCAGCTTAGCGTCCGTAAACTCTGGAAACACCATATATTTT
clone size: NA; J gene: TRBJ1-6; CDR3 length: 16; V gene: TRBV2; D gene: NA; CDR3 protein: CASIVDRRYYNSPLHF; CDR3 DNA: TGTGCCAGCATTGTGGACAGAAGATATTATAATTCACCCCTCCACTTT
clone size: few; J gene: TRBJ1-1; CDR3 length: 13; V gene: TRBV19; D gene: NA; CDR3 protein: CASSMGGPTEAFF; CDR3 DNA: TGTGCCAGTAGTATGGGAGGGCCCACTGAAGCTTTCTTT
clone size: NA; J gene: TRBJ2-7; CDR3 length: 15; V gene: TRBV2; D gene: NA; CDR3 protein: CASSERIPSSYEQYF; CDR3 DNA: TGTGCCAGCAGTGAGCGCATACCCTCATCCTACGAGCAGTACTTC
clone size: NA; J gene: TRBJ1-5; CDR3 length: 15; V gene: TRBV6-5; D gene: TRBD1; CDR3 protein: CASRNPGQGNQPQHF; CDR3 DNA: TGTGCCAGCAGAAATCCCGGACAGGGCAATCAGCCCCAGCATTTT
clone size: NA; J gene: TRBJ2-6; CDR3 length: 19; V gene: TRBV19; D gene: NA; CDR3 protein: CASSTLSPGVSSGANVLTF; CDR3 DNA: TGTGCCAGTAGTACCCTCTCACCGGGGGTGAGCTCTGGGGCCAACGTCCTGACTTTC
clone size: NA; J gene: TRBJ1-1; CDR3 length: 15; V gene: TRBV7-7; D gene: NA; CDR3 protein: CASSPINTGNTEAFF; CDR3 DNA: TGTGCTAGCAGCCCGATAAATACAGGGAACACTGAAGCTTTCTTT
clone size: NA; J gene: TRBJ2-3; CDR3 length: 19; V gene: TRBV7-3; D gene: TRBD1; CDR3 protein: CASSLLGTGGIGHTDTQYF; CDR3 DNA: TGTGCCAGCAGCCTTCTCGGGACAGGGGGCATTGGGCACACAGATACGCAGTATTTT
clone size: NA; J gene: TRBJ2-7; CDR3 length: 17; V gene: TRBV28; D gene: TRBD2; CDR3 protein: CASSSILKTSGNYEQYF; CDR3 DNA: TGTGCCAGCAGTTCAATACTAAAAACTAGCGGAAACTACGAGCAGTACTTC
clone size: few; J gene: TRBJ1-4; CDR3 length: 15; V gene: TRBV5-5; D gene: TRBD1; CDR3 protein: CASSPLPGTDEKLFF; CDR3 DNA: TGTGCCAGCAGCCCTTTGCCAGGGACAGATGAAAAACTGTTTTTT
clone size: NA; J gene: TRBJ2-2; CDR3 length: 15; V gene: TRBV7-6; D gene: NA; CDR3 protein: CASSSDLQGTGELFF; CDR3 DNA: TGTGCCAGCAGCTCCGACTTACAGGGCACCGGGGAGCTGTTTTTT
clone size: NA; J gene: TRBJ1-3; CDR3 length: 14; V gene: TRBV2; D gene: NA; CDR3 protein: CASSGSGAGNTIYF; CDR3 DNA: TGTGCCAGCAGCGGGAGTGGTGCTGGAAACACCATATATTTT
clone size: NA; J gene: TRBJ1-2; CDR3 length: 14; V gene: TRBV30; D gene: NA; CDR3 protein: CARKGEFLTDGYTF; CDR3 DNA: TGTGCCCGTAAGGGGGAGTTCCTTACGGATGGCTACACCTTC
clone size: NA; J gene: TRBJ2-1; CDR3 length: 15; V gene: TRBV19; D gene: TRBD2; CDR3 protein: CASSIGLAGGTEQFF; CDR3 DNA: TGTGCCAGTAGTATCGGACTAGCGGGGGGGACTGAGCAGTTCTTC
clone size: NA; J gene: TRBJ1-4; CDR3 length: 13; V gene: TRBV2; D gene: NA; CDR3 protein: CASSETRNEKLFF; CDR3 DNA: TGTGCCAGCAGTGAAACGAGGAATGAAAAACTGTTTTTT
clone size: NA; J gene: TRBJ1-1; CDR3 length: 15; V gene: TRBV7-8; D gene: TRBD1; CDR3 protein: CASSLGTGSNTEAFF; CDR3 DNA: TGTGCCAGCAGCTTAGGGACAGGTTCGAACACTGAAGCTTTCTTT
clone size: NA; J gene: TRBJ2-1; CDR3 length: 16; V gene: TRBV15; D gene: TRBD2; CDR3 protein: CATSRGSGRPHNEQFF; CDR3 DNA: TGTGCCACCAGCAGAGGTAGCGGGAGGCCCCACAATGAGCAGTTCTTC
clone size: NA; J gene: TRBJ2-1; CDR3 length: 16; V gene: TRBV5-4; D gene: TRBD2; CDR3 protein: CASSSPGGAAINEQFF; CDR3 DNA: TGTGCCAGCAGCTCGCCCGGGGGGGCGGCTATTAATGAGCAGTTCTTC
clone size: once; J gene: TRBJ2-5; CDR3 length: 16; V gene: TRBV19; D gene: NA; CDR3 protein: CASSTIMTGDQETQYF; CDR3 DNA: TGTGCCAGTAGTACGATTATGACGGGAGACCAAGAGACCCAGTACTTC
clone size: NA; J gene: TRBJ1-2; CDR3 length: 14; V gene: TRBV2; D gene: TRBD1; CDR3 protein: CASSGSGGNYGYTF; CDR3 DNA: TGTGCCAGCAGTGGTTCAGGGGGGAACTATGGCTACACCTTC